The 13 T cell receptor beta chains reported below all come from one sample, sequenced in a study of CD4 T cells in relation to SARS-CoV-2 and coronaviruses. Which antigens these TCRs recognize remains unknown. Only in-frame clones appear in the TCRdb table, and some are missing; sequencing was by immunoSEQ multiplex PCR. Of fewer than 14,000 clones in the sample, around 84% are singletons; the top ten hold under 30%. Unexposed donor CD4+ T cells date from about 2011-2018, before the COVID-19 pandemic. The cells were cultured for less than twelve days before CD4+ T cells were isolated. What was sequenced was CD4+ T cells from PBMCs, cultured in vitro. These receptors came from a human donor in good health.

The CDR3, as DNA: TGTGCCAGCAGCCAAGGTTCTACAGTAACCTACAATGAGCAGTTCTTC. Translation gives CASSQGSTVTYNEQFF. V usage is TRBV3-1 (or the pseudogene TRBV3-2) and J usage is TRBJ2-1; D is ambiguous. Germline assignment: CDR1 LGHDT and CDR2 YNNKEL (reference sequence). Trimming pared 1 base from V and 2 bases from J, leaving 12 bases between. The CDR3 totals 16 residues.

Only one count was recorded for this clone. The chain joins TRBV7-8 to TRBJ1-2, with D unclear. Germline V gives CDR1 SGHVS, CDR2 FQNEAQ. The CDR3 covers 13 residues. V was clipped by 0 bases and J by 4 bases, with 6 bases between them. Here the CDR3 DNA reads TGTGCCAGCAGCTTAGCGGGCCTCTATGGCTACACCTTC. Amino acid sequence: CASSLAGLYGYTF.

Remarks on this clone: Other nucleotide sequences from this sample produce the same CDR3. The chain is built from TRBV2 and TRBJ1-6; D gene uncertain. The V and J ends lost 5 bases and 5 bases respectively, with 4 bases between them. CDR1 is SNHLY and CDR2 is FYNNEI in the germline V gene. This CDR3 is built from 12 residues. CDR3 protein: CASSPNNSPLHF. CDR3 DNA: TGTGCCAGCAGTCCGAATAATTCACCCCTCCACTTT. The entire variable domain, with the rest obtained from reference TRBV2 and TRBJ1-6, is as follows: EPEVTQTPSHQVTQMGQEVILRCVPISNHLYFYWYRQILGQKVEFLVSFYNNEISEKSEIFDDQFSVERPDGSNFTLKIRSTKLEDSAMYFCASSPNNSPLHFGNGTRLTVT.

This clone showed up just a few times. The chain carries TRBV5-1 and TRBJ2-3; the match to TRBD2 covers 14 bases. The CDR3 length is 16 residues. CDR1 and CDR2 (germline): SGHRS, YFSETQ. Trimming cost V 4 bases and J 6 bases; bases outside gene matches: 7. The CDR3: CASSHGLAGGRDTQYF. CDR3 in DNA: TGCGCCAGCAGCCACGGACTAGCGGGGGGCCGGGATACGCAGTATTTT.

The chain recombines TRBV9 with TRBJ2-1; D perhaps matches TRBD1 (5 bases). Per the germline V gene, CDR1 is SGDLS and CDR2 is YYNGEE. The CDR3 extends over 14 amino acids. V lost 0 bases and J lost 8, with 12 bases in between. The CDR3 here is CASSVVSGWHEQFF. Here the CDR3 DNA reads TGTGCCAGCAGCGTAGTTTCAGGGTGGCATGAGCAGTTCTTC. The full variable domain, with the rest looked up from reference TRBV9 and TRBJ2-1, is DSGVTQTPKHLITATGQRVTLRCSPRSGDLSVYWYQQSLDQGLQFLIQYYNGEERAKGNILERFSAQQFPDLHSELNLSSLELGDSALYFCASSVVSGWHEQFFGPGTRLTVL.

This chain uses TRBV19 with TRBJ1-2; TRBD1 aligns across 8 bases. V shed 5 bases and J 5 bases; nucleotides not matched to a gene: 10. The CDR3 totals 15 residues. Germline lookup yields CDR1 LNHDA and CDR2 SQIVND (reference sequence). In DNA form, the CDR3 reads TGTGCCAGTAGTCCAGGACAGGGCCCTAGTTATGGCTACACCTTC. Translated, it gives CASSPGQGPSYGYTF.

The gene calls are TRBV6-5 and TRBJ2-7; D unresolved. Trimming took off 7 bases at V and 2 bases at J, with 12 bases between the two ends. Germline lookup yields CDR1 MNHEY and CDR2 SVGAGI. The CDR3 contains 13 residues. DNA of the CDR3: TGTGCCAGCACGGGTAAGGCCCCCTACGAGCAGTACTTC. Translating it yields CASTGKAPYEQYF.

The CDR3 sequence: CASSVVGVGEAFF. CDR3 DNA: TGTGCCAGCAGCGTAGTCGGGGTTGGTGAAGCTTTCTTT. V usage is TRBV9 and J usage is TRBJ1-1; D unclear. CDR1 is SGDLS and CDR2 is YYNGEE in the germline V gene. V was clipped by 0 bases and J by 7 bases, with 10 bases between them. The CDR3 totals 13 residues.

A single count supports this clone. The chain has TRBV19 and TRBJ2-2, with D perhaps matching TRBD2 (6 bases). Trimming pared 3 bases from V and 7 bases from J, leaving 15 bases between. Germline lookup yields CDR1 LNHDA and CDR2 SQIVND (reference sequence). This CDR3 spans 15 amino acids. In DNA form, the CDR3 reads TGTGCCAGTAGTATTGGCAGGGCCGGGGGCGGGGAGCTGTTTTTT. It encodes CASSIGRAGGGELFF.

The V call is TRBV6-1, the J call TRBJ1-5; 10 positions agree with TRBD1. Losses at the gene ends were 10 bases for V and 7 bases for J; bases not matched to a gene: 10. Germline V gene data show CDR1 as MNHNS and CDR2 as SASEGT. The CDR3 runs 14 residues. The DNA of the CDR3 is TGTGCCACCAAAACCGGGACAGGGGAACAGCCCCAGCATTTT. Protein: CATKTGTGEQPQHF.

V is TRBV10-3 and J is TRBJ2-1; TRBD1 matches 9 bases. Germline V gene lookup returns CDR1 ENHRY and CDR2 SYGVKD. V trimming: 3 bases; J trimming: 8 bases; junction bases outside the gene matches: 5. CDR3 length: 14 residues. The CDR3 region is CAISDYDRGDEQFF. The CDR3 nucleotides read TGTGCCATCAGTGATTACGACAGGGGGGATGAGCAGTTCTTC.

V gene TRBV4-3 combines with J gene TRBJ2-3; D gene ambiguous. The CDR3 is 14 amino acids. The germline V and J ends were trimmed by 0 bases and 8 bases, with 12 bases remaining between them. CDR1 LGHNA and CDR2 YSLEER come from the germline V gene. For the CDR3, the DNA is TGCGCCAGCAGCCAAGACCTCAGGATAGGTACGCAGTATTTT. Translating gives CASSQDLRIGTQYF.

This clone was detected only a few times. The chain employs TRBV5-5 and TRBJ2-1; D is possibly TRBD2 (6 bases). V was pared by 4 bases and J by 6 bases, with 11 bases between. The CDR3 has 13 residues. The germline V gene has CDR1 SGHKS and CDR2 YYEKEE (reference sequence). CDR3 region: CASSQTSSNEQFF. The DNA of the CDR3 is TGTGCCAGCAGCCAGACTAGTTCCAATGAGCAGTTCTTC.